Listed below are T cell receptor beta chains from one sample, sequenced in a study of T cells in Graves' hyperthyroidism and ophthalmopathy. TCRdb recomputed calls from the multiplex PCR reads with MiXCR, one row per CDR3 protein. The table has hundreds of thousands of distinct CDR3 sequences, 16% seen once. The specimen was blood. Source of these receptors: a woman aged 18-35 years with Graves' hyperthyroidism. The CDR3 runs from the conserved cysteine through the conserved F or W. The D gene is left open where the match is weak. Only part of the rows carry a size: once, few, many, or a class if the clone is expanded.

>TRBV12-3/TRBV12-4|few|TRBD2|TRBJ2-1
TGTGCCAGCAGTTTACGCGGGGGGGCCGACAATGAGCAGTTCTTC
CASSLRGGADNEQFF
>TRBV6-1|few|TRBD1|TRBJ1-2
TGTGCCAGCAGTACTTGGGGGACAGGCCGTGAGGGCTACACCTTC
CASSTWGTGREGYTF
>TRBV27|many|TRBD2|TRBJ2-2
TGTGCCAGCGATCGGGTAGCGGGAGCCGGGGAGCTGTTTTTT
CASDRVAGAGELFF
>TRBV10-2|-|-|TRBJ2-1
TGCGCCAGCAGTGCGGTCAAGCAGTTATACAATGAGCAGTTCTTC
CASSAVKQLYNEQFF
>TRBV9|few|-|TRBJ2-1
TGTGCCAGCAGAGGCGACGACAATGAGCAGTTCTTC
CASRGDDNEQFF
>TRBV12-3/TRBV12-4|-|-|TRBJ1-4
TGTGCCAGCACCCCCCCGGGGGCAACTAATGAAAAACTGTTTTTT
CASTPPGATNEKLFF
>TRBV4-1|-|-|TRBJ1-5
TGCGCCAGCAGCCAAGGGGGGGGGAGGAATCAGCCCCAGCATTTT
CASSQGGGRNQPQHF
>TRBV27|-|-|TRBJ1-1
TGTGCCTGCAGCCCCGATCTCGGGGGCGAAGCTTTCTTT
CACSPDLGGEAFF
>TRBV27|many|-|TRBJ2-3
TGTGCCAGCAGCCCCGGAAGCGGCACAGATACGCAGTATTTT
CASSPGSGTDTQYF
>TRBV2|many|TRBD1|TRBJ2-7
TGTGCCAGCAGAGAGGGACAGGGGGTCCCCCTAGAGCAGTACTTC
CASREGQGVPLEQYF
>TRBV20-1|few|-|TRBJ1-5
TGCAGTGCTCGAAGGTGGGACCAGCCCCAGCATTTT
CSARRWDQPQHF
>TRBV19|few|TRBD1|TRBJ1-1
TGTGCCAGTAGTCTCGAGAGGGGGCTCGGACACACTGAAGCTTTCTTT
CASSLERGLGHTEAFF
>TRBV6-5|few|-|TRBJ1-1
TGTGCCAGCAGTTGGGGGACTCTGAACACTGAAGCTTTCTTT
CASSWGTLNTEAFF
>TRBV11-2|few|-|TRBJ1-3
-
CASSKPGTRDLETPYIFAGNTIYF
>TRBV5-1|many|-|TRBJ1-1
TGCGCCAGCAGCTTGACAGCTATGAACACTGAAGCTTTCTTT
CASSLTAMNTEAFF
>TRBV20-1|many|-|TRBJ1-5
TGCAGTGCTAGAGAGGCAGGCAATCAGCCCCAGCATTTT
CSAREAGNQPQHF
>TRBV10-1|many|TRBD1|TRBJ1-1
TGCGCCAGCGGTGGGACAGGGATAAAAGGAGCTTTCTTT
CASGGTGIKGAFF
>TRBV28|-|-|TRBJ1-5
TGTGCCAGCAAAAGGGGCGGGCAGCCCCAGCATTTT
CASKRGGQPQHF
>TRBV2|many|TRBD2|TRBJ2-1
TGTGCCACCCAACGGGCGGGACTAGGTGACAATGAGCAGTTCTTC
CATQRAGLGDNEQFF
>TRBV28|many|-|TRBJ2-1
TGTGCCAGCAGGGTCTTCCAGGGCTCCTACAATGAGCAGTTCTTC
CASRVFQGSYNEQFF
>TRBV20-1|few|TRBD2|TRBJ2-2
TGCAGTGCTAGAGATCCAGGCGGGACTAGCGGGATTTGGACCGGGGAGCTGTTTTTT
CSARDPGGTSGIWTGELFF
>TRBV5-1|-|TRBD2|TRBJ2-5
TGCGCCAGCAGCATACTAGCGGCCCAAGAGACCCAGTACTTC
CASSILAAQETQYF
>TRBV6-1|-|TRBD1|TRBJ1-6
TGTGCCAGCAGAAACCAAAGGGACAGGGTTTTGTCACCCCTCCACTTT
CASRNQRDRVLSPLHF
>TRBV20-1|-|-|TRBJ1-5
TGCAGTGCTAGTACTGACGCAAGGGGGTCCCAGCATTTT
CSASTDARGSQHF
>TRBV4-1|few|TRBD2|TRBJ2-3
TGCGCCAGCAGCCCCGGGGGACTAGCGGTGAGCACAGATACGCAGTATTTT
CASSPGGLAVSTDTQYF
>TRBV14|-|-|TRBJ2-1
TGTGCCAGCAGCCAAGATGCTGGCTACAATGAGCAGTTCTTC
CASSQDAGYNEQFF
>TRBV7-2|many|-|TRBJ2-7
TGTGCCAGCAGCTTTTTTGGTCGTCTCGAGCAGTACTTC
CASSFFGRLEQYF